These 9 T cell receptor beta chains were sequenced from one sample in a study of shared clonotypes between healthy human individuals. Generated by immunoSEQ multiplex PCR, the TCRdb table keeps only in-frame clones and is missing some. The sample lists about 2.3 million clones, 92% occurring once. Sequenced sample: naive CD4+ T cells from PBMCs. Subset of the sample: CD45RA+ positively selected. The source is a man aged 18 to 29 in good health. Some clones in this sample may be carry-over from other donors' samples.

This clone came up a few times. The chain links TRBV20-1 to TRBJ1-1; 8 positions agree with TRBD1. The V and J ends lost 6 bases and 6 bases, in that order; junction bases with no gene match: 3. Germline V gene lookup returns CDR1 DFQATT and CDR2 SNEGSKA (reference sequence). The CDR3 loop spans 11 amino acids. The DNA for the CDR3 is TGCAGTGCCGGACAGGGACCTGAAGCTTTCTTT. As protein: CSAGQGPEAFF.

This CDR3 reads CASLRWTSGSYEQYF. CDR3 DNA: TGTGCCAGCTTACGTTGGACTAGCGGATCCTACGAGCAGTACTTC. The chain employs TRBV2 and TRBJ2-7; 10 positions agree with TRBD2. V was pared by 8 bases and J by 1 base, with 8 bases of the junction left unmatched. Per the germline V gene, CDR1 is SNHLY and CDR2 is FYNNEI. The CDR3 has 15 residues.

CDR3 sequence (DNA): TGTGCCAGCAGCCAATCGGTCTGGAGGGCCTACAATGAGCAGTTCTTC. Encoded protein: CASSQSVWRAYNEQFF. The chain employs TRBV4-2 and TRBJ2-1; D is possibly TRBD2 (6 bases). CDR1 is LGHNA and CDR2 is YNFKEQ in the germline V gene. This CDR3 contains 16 residues. Trimming removed 2 bases at V and 2 bases at J, with 13 bases between.

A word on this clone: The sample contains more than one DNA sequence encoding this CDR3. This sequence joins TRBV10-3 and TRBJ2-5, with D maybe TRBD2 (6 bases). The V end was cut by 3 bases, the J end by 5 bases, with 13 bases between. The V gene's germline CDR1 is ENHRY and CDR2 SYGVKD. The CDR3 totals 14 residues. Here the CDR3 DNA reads TGTGCCATCAGTGAATCGGGCGGGGTTGAGACCCAGTACTTC. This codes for CAISESGGVETQYF.

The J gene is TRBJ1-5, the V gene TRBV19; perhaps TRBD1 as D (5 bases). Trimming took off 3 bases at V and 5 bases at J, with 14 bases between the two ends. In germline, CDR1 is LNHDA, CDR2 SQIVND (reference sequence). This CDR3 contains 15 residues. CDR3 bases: TGTGCCAGTAGTATGGGGACTACCTACCATCAGCCCCAGCATTTT. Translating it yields CASSMGTTYHQPQHF.

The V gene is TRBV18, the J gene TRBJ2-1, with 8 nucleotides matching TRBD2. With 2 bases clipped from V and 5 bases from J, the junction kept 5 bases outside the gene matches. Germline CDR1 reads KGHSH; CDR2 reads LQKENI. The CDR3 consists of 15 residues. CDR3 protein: CASSPKLAENNEQFF. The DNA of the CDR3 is TGTGCCAGCTCACCAAAACTAGCGGAAAACAATGAGCAGTTCTTC.

CDR3 bases: TGTGCCAGCAGCTTGGGACACCCGAGCTCCTACAATGAGCAGTTCTTC. Residues: CASSLGHPSSYNEQFF. The genes are TRBV5-4 and TRBJ2-1; no definite D call. Germline-derived CDR1 and CDR2 are SGHNT and YYREEE (reference sequence). The CDR3 loop spans 16 amino acids. The V end lost 0 bases, the J end lost 0 bases, and 10 bases lay between the germline ends.

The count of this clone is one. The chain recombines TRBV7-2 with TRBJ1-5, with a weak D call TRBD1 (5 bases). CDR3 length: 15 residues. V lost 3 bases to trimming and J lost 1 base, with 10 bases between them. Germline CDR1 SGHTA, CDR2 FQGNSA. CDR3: CASSFGGLSNQPQHF. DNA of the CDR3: TGTGCCAGCAGCTTCGGGGGTTTGAGCAATCAGCCCCAGCATTTT.

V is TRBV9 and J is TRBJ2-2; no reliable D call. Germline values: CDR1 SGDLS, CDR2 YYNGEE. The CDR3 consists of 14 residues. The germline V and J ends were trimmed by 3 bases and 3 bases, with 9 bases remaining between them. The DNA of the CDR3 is TGTGCCAGCAGCGCCCGGACGGACACCGGGGAGCTGTTTTTT. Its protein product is CASSARTDTGELFF.